This T cell receptor (beta chain) came from a study of vaccination effects on CD4 cells after COVID-19. Turning to the study itself: The cohort was immunized with two doses of either the BNT162b2 or mRNA-1273 vaccine. Whole-study findings and limits: The study dataset contains few convalescent patients and includes no early post-infection timepoints.

Sequencing was performed with immunoSEQ multiplex PCR; in TCRdb, only in-frame clones are kept and a portion is missing. The table has 50,000 or so clones, more than 75% seen once. With V trimmed by 3 bases and J by 10 bases, 5 bases remained unmatched. The CDR3 consists of 15 residues. The V gene's germline CDR1 is SGHTA and CDR2 FQGNSA. Comment on this clone: The antigen is unknown.

Antigen-specific CD4+ T cells were expanded with viral peptide pools in the ViraFEST assay before sequencing. A roughly ten-day culture period preceded the isolation of CD4+ T cells. Vaccinated recipients, who were negative for nucleocapsid antibodies, had no history of SARS-CoV-2 infection. After about 2 million PBMC were placed in each well, they were cultured with approximately 10 IU/ml IL-2 and roughly 10 ug/ml peptides. On days 3 and 7, fresh IL-2 medium replaced half the medium. The receptor was derived from a human donor who received a COVID-19 vaccine. V gene TRBV7-2 combines with J gene TRBJ1-6, with 11 positions matching TRBD1. The source material was CD4+ T cells from PBMCs cultured with HCoV-OC43 spike peptides, sampled before COVID-19 vaccination. Documented subset: HCoV-OC43 spike overlapping peptide pool stimulation. The CDR3 DNA is TGTGCCAGCAGCTTTCTCCGGGACAGGGGGTCACCCCTCCACTTT. Protein product: CASSFLRDRGSPLHF.